This entry lists 19 T cell receptor beta chains sequenced from one sample in a study of T cells expressing NK-cell markers. TCRdb reworked the 5' RACE reads into one entry per CDR3 protein, no DNA. The table counts about 370,000 distinct CDR3 sequences; about 10% lies in the top ten. Input material: blood T cells: a sorted CD56 or NKG2C T cell subset, CD4+ or CD8+ T cells, or bulk PBMC T cells (not recorded which). Source of these receptors: a woman between 50 and 59 years old in good health.

This chain links TRBV20-1 with TRBJ1-3; TCRdb selects TRBD1, and the lack of DNA leaves this call unchecked. The CDR3 sequence is 14 residues long. The germline V gene has CDR1 DFQATT and CDR2 SNEGSKA (reference sequence). This CDR3 is CSAPKRGDGNTIYF.

The V call is TRBV5-1, the J call TRBJ1-1; TCRdb's assignment of TRBD1 cannot be checked, as there is no DNA. This CDR3 contains 15 residues. Germline CDR1 reads SGHRS; CDR2 reads YFSETQ. The CDR3 region is CASSVTGKSDTEAFF.

The rearrangement joins TRBV11-2 to TRBJ2-1; TCRdb gives TRBD2 as the D gene, but with no DNA this cannot be confirmed. Germline loops: CDR1 SGHAT, CDR2 FQNNGV. The CDR3 runs to 16 residues. The CDR3 reads CASSSVALRLYNEQFF.

This chain uses TRBV20-1 with TRBJ2-1; the D call from TCRdb, TRBD2, cannot be confirmed without DNA. From germline, CDR1 is DFQATT and CDR2 SNEGSKA (reference sequence). The length of the CDR3 is 15 residues. The chain's CDR3 is CSARGRVLGHNEQFF.

The CDR3 protein is CSARDRGGLPWAQHF. J is TRBJ1-5 and V is TRBV20-1. This CDR3 comprises 15 residues. Germline assignment: CDR1 DFQATT and CDR2 SNEGSKA (reference sequence).

The V and J genes are TRBV7-6 and TRBJ2-5; with no DNA, the TCRdb D assignment of TRBD1 cannot be verified. CDR3 length equals 16 residues. The V gene's germline CDR1 is SGHVS and CDR2 FNYEAQ. The CDR3 sequence: CASSLVGGMGQETQYF.

The rearrangement links TRBV5-6 to TRBJ2-1; the D call from TCRdb, TRBD2, cannot be confirmed without DNA. This CDR3 contains 17 residues. Germline V CDR1 and CDR2: SGHDT, YYEEEE. The CDR3 region is CASSLAIARSSYNEQFF.

The chain has TRBV15 and TRBJ2-2; TCRdb's D call of TRBD1 is untestable without DNA. The CDR3 consists of 14 residues. CDR1 is LNHNV and CDR2 is YYDKDF in the germline V gene (reference sequence). Here the CDR3 reads CATRRYQGAGELFF.

CDR3: CASSDLVAGPTDTQYF. This chain links TRBV25-1 with TRBJ2-3; TCRdb calls TRBD1, which cannot be checked without DNA. CDR1 is MGHDK, CDR2 SYGVNS, per germline. CDR3 length: 16 residues.

The chain has TRBV20-1 and TRBJ2-4. Germline lookup yields CDR1 DFQATT and CDR2 SNEGSKA (reference sequence). This CDR3 is built from 15 residues. CDR3: CSARDPGRAKNIQYF.

The CDR3 here is CASRNRGGELFF. The J gene is TRBJ2-2, the V gene TRBV12-3 or TRBV12-4. The CDR3 loop spans 12 amino acids.

The chain has TRBV6-5 and TRBJ2-3; TCRdb picks TRBD2, but there is no DNA to check that call. This CDR3 comprises 18 residues. CDR1 and CDR2 (germline): MNHEY, SVGAGI. The CDR3 region is CASSYTSGRATGTDTQYF.

The rearrangement links TRBV29-1 to TRBJ1-4; no DNA is available, so the TRBD1 call from TCRdb remains unchecked. This CDR3 spans 15 amino acids. Germline lookup yields CDR1 SQVTM and CDR2 ANQGSEA. The CDR3 is CSVRGWGTGYQKLFF.

The chain carries TRBV28 and TRBJ2-3; TCRdb indicates TRBD2, and absent DNA this call remains unverified. CDR1 is MDHEN and CDR2 is SYDVKM in the germline V gene. This CDR3 contains 18 residues. CDR3 in amino acids: CARGGLGLAGGSPDTQYF.

The CDR3 protein is CASTGQGNEKLFF. The chain couples TRBV5-1 to TRBJ1-4; TCRdb proposes TRBD1, but this gene call is untestable without DNA. The length of the CDR3 is 13 residues. Germline V CDR1 and CDR2: SGHRS, YFSETQ.

The chain recombines TRBV20-1 with TRBJ2-4; TCRdb calls TRBD1, which cannot be checked without DNA. This CDR3 has 17 residues. The germline CDR1 and CDR2 sequences are DFQATT and SNEGSKA (reference sequence). The CDR3 loop is CSAGTGTANLRKNIQYF.

This rearrangement joins TRBV9 to TRBJ2-2. This CDR3 has 14 amino acids. Germline V gene lookup returns CDR1 SGDLS and CDR2 YYNGEE. The CDR3 protein is CASSVVLDTGELFF.

The rearrangement links TRBV7-9 to TRBJ2-1; TCRdb designates TRBD2, a call that cannot be tested without DNA. Germline assignment: CDR1 SEHNR and CDR2 FQNEAQ (reference sequence). The CDR3 sequence is 14 residues long. The chain's CDR3 is CAGTGTSGYNEQFF.

The V call is TRBV7-2, the J call TRBJ2-1; there is no DNA to check the TCRdb D call of TRBD2. The CDR3 is 13 residues long. Germline-derived CDR1 and CDR2 are SGHTA and FQGNSA. The CDR3 here is CASSFGGREKQFF.